The present TCR beta chain was sequenced within a study of glioma-infiltrating T cells after dendritic cell vaccination. V dropped 2 bases and J dropped 9 bases, with 20 bases sitting between them. Germline V gene sequence: CDR1 LNHDA, CDR2 SQIVND (reference sequence). This CDR3 is 16 amino acids long. The data were produced by immunoSEQ multiplex PCR, yet TCRdb's version contains in-frame clones alone and is incomplete. The sample lists approximately 50,000 clones; approximately 89% were seen once. The time point was: after dendritic cell vaccination, including at tumor progression/relapse. This rearrangement joins TRBV19 to TRBJ1-3, with D perhaps TRBD1 (5 bases). The receptor comes from a human donor with glioblastoma. Here the sequenced sample was blood, taken after dendritic cell vaccination. In DNA, the CDR3 is TGTGCCAGTAGTATACGATCACGACCCGCCGGGGGCACCATATATTTT. Its translation: CASSIRSRPAGGTIYF.